The T cell receptor (beta chain) under discussion was sequenced for a study of response to subunit inactivated influenza vaccine. TCRdb re-called the RT-PCR reads with MiXCR, one entry per CDR3 protein. The sample lists 430,000 or so distinct CDR3 sequences, about a tenth occurring once. V lost 4 bases and J lost 0, with 11 bases in between. CDR3 length: 15 amino acids. Germline values: CDR1 SGHRS, CDR2 YFSETQ. This clonotype was seen a few times. What it binds is not known. Study findings and constraints: Few new T cells, the authors suggested, are recruited by each seasonal influenza vaccination.

The starting material was PBMCs from blood, obtained around seven weeks after vaccination. The sequence was obtained from a man aged 45-65 years who received an inactivated influenza vaccine. J is TRBJ2-1 and V is TRBV5-1; D not resolved. CDR3 sequence reads: CASSKAHPSYNEQFF. CDR3 DNA sequence: TGCGCCAGCAGCAAAGCGCACCCCTCCTACAATGAGCAGTTCTTC.